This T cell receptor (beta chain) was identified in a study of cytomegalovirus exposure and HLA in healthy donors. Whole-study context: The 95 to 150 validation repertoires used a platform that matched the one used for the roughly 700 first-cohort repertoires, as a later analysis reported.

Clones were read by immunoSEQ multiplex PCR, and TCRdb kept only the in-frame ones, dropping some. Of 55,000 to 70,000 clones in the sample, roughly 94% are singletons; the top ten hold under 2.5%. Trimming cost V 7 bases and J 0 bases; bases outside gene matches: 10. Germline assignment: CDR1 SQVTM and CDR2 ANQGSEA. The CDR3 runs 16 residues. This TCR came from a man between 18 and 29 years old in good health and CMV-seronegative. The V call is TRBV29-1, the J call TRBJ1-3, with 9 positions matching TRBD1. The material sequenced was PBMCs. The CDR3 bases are TGCAGCGCCTACTCCGGGACAGGGAACTCTGGAAACACCATATATTTT. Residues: CSAYSGTGNSGNTIYF.